This TCR beta chain was observed in a study of metastatic and nonmetastatic thyroid tumors. Germline V gene lookup returns CDR1 MDHEN and CDR2 SYDVKM. The CDR3 runs 14 residues. With 3 bases clipped from V and 8 bases from J, the junction kept 3 bases outside the gene matches. Not a single patient had been given any form of treatment at any point before undergoing thyroid surgery. MiXCR re-clonotyped the PCR reads for TCRdb. The sample lists some 28,000 clones, more than 20% occurring once. The TCR originated in a female donor with papillary thyroid cancer or a benign thyroid nodule (not recorded which). Some clones in this sample may be carry-over from other donors' samples. The chain joins TRBV28 to TRBJ1-6, with 8 bases matching TRBD1. The sequenced material came from blood. Here the CDR3 reads CASSFGQGHSPLHF. In DNA form, the CDR3 reads TGTGCCAGCAGTTTCGGACAGGGACATTCACCCCTCCACTTT.